Below, 20 T cell receptor beta chains from the same sample are listed, as sequenced in a study of blood T cell repertoires in COVID-19. TCRdb keeps only in-frame clones here, not all; method: immunoSEQ multiplex PCR. The profile shows nearly 55,000 clones, around 83% of them singletons. The material sequenced was peripheral blood. These receptors were collected from a man between 65 and 79 years old with active COVID-19.

The V and J genes are TRBV9 and TRBJ2-7; D not resolved. V shed 4 bases and J shed 0 bases, with 11 bases lying between them. CDR1 SGDLS and CDR2 YYNGEE come from the germline V gene. The CDR3 is 14 amino acids. CDR3 in amino acids: CASSTSHASYEQYF. The CDR3, as DNA: TGTGCCAGCAGCACGAGCCATGCCTCCTACGAGCAGTACTTC.

This clone occurred once. The chain employs TRBV6-2 or TRBV6-3 and TRBJ1-2, with D maybe TRBD1 (6 bases). The V end lost 6 bases, the J end lost 3 bases, and 20 bases lay between the germline ends. Germline loops: CDR1 MNHEY, CDR2 SVGEGT. This CDR3 comprises 16 residues. The CDR3 DNA reads TGTGCCAGCAGCCTCGCCCGACAGGCCGGGTACTATGGCTACACCTTC. This codes for CASSLARQAGYYGYTF.

V gene TRBV9 combines with J gene TRBJ2-7; maybe TRBD2 (5 bases). The CDR3 loop spans 14 amino acids. The V gene's germline CDR1 is SGDLS and CDR2 YYNGEE. V was trimmed by 2 bases and J by 0 bases, leaving 9 bases between them. The CDR3 bases are TGTGCCAGCAGCGTTAGCGCAAGCTCCTACGAGCAGTACTTC. Translation: CASSVSASSYEQYF.

The rearrangement joins TRBV7-2 to TRBJ2-1; 12 bases are shared with TRBD2. The trim removed 6 bases at V and 12 bases at J, leaving 12 bases unmatched. The CDR3 consists of 15 residues. The V gene's germline CDR1 is SGHTA and CDR2 FQGNSA. DNA of the CDR3: TGTGCCAGCAGACCTCCTGGGGCTAGCGGGGGGGCGCAGTTCTTC. Encoded protein: CASRPPGASGGAQFF.

The V gene is TRBV6-6, the J gene TRBJ1-3; D is ambiguous. The V gene's germline CDR1 is MNHNY and CDR2 SVGAGI (reference sequence). Between the trimmed V and J ends, which lost 6 bases and 0 bases, there was a span of 27 bases. The CDR3 is made up of 20 amino acids. CDR3 coding DNA: TGTGCCAGCAGCGAGCGGGGTGGCGAAACTTTTCTGATCTCTGGAAACACCATATATTTT. This translates into CASSERGGETFLISGNTIYF.

The chain combines TRBV4-3 with TRBJ1-2; 12 bases match TRBD1. Germline values: CDR1 LGHNA, CDR2 YSLEER. Trimming took 1 base from V and 6 from J; bases not matched to a gene: 3. The CDR3 loop spans 15 amino acids. CDR3 loop: CASSQGDRGPNGYTF. The DNA of the CDR3 is TGCGCCAGCAGCCAAGGGGACAGGGGGCCGAATGGCTACACCTTC.

The V gene is TRBV7-3, the J gene TRBJ1-5; D gene unclear. V was cut by 1 base and J by 5 bases, with 6 bases left in between. The CDR3 length is 13 residues. Germline CDR1 is SGHTA and CDR2 is FQGTGA. Here the CDR3 DNA reads TGTGCCAGCAGCTTAAATCCGGATCAGCCCCAGCATTTT. Protein: CASSLNPDQPQHF.

This clone was counted a few times. The chain recombines TRBV18 with TRBJ1-6; D is undetermined. Germline CDR1 reads KGHSH; CDR2 reads LQKENI. The CDR3 is 13 amino acids. Trimming cost V 3 bases and J 9 bases, with 9 bases left between them. CDR3 coding DNA: TGTGCCAGCTCACCTCCCTTTCTTTCACCCCTCCACTTT. This encodes CASSPPFLSPLHF.

V gene TRBV6-5 combines with J gene TRBJ1-1; D is ambiguous. V was cut by 11 bases and J by 0 bases, with 13 bases left in between. The germline V gene has CDR1 MNHEY and CDR2 SVGAGI. The CDR3 has 13 residues. The CDR3 DNA reads as TGTGCCTCCAGACTCTCTATGAACACTGAAGCTTTCTTT. This codes for CASRLSMNTEAFF.

The chain uses TRBV19 and TRBJ2-1; the match to TRBD2 covers 7 bases. The CDR3 is 16 amino acids. Germline V gene lookup returns CDR1 LNHDA and CDR2 SQIVND (reference sequence). The V gene end was trimmed by 5 bases and the J gene end by 4 bases; junction bases not matched to a gene: 11. The CDR3 DNA sequence: TGTGCCAGTAGTCCTCTAAATAGCGGGTCTTACAATGAGCAGTTCTTC. Translating it yields CASSPLNSGSYNEQFF.

This sequence joins TRBV5-4 and TRBJ2-2; no reliable D call. V lost 4 bases to trimming and J lost 6 bases, with 16 bases between them. Germline CDR1 reads SGHNT; CDR2 reads YYREEE (reference sequence). The CDR3 runs 15 residues. CDR3 region: CASSPPPGAAGELFF. CDR3 nucleotides: TGTGCCAGCAGCCCCCCCCCTGGCGCGGCCGGGGAGCTGTTTTTT.

V usage is TRBV2 and J usage is TRBJ2-3; D is possibly TRBD2 (6 bases). V dropped 6 bases and J dropped 6 bases, with 13 bases sitting between them. The CDR3 is made up of 13 amino acids. Germline CDR1 and CDR2: SNHLY and FYNNEI. The CDR3 loop is CASRRDRGDTQYF. CDR3 in DNA: TGTGCCAGCAGGCGGGACCGCGGGGATACGCAGTATTTT.

This rearrangement joins TRBV7-9 to TRBJ2-3; TRBD2 matches 11 bases. V was pared by 4 bases and J by 4 bases, with 7 bases of the junction left unmatched. The CDR3 totals 16 residues. Germline CDR1 reads SEHNR; CDR2 reads FQNEAQ (reference sequence). CDR3 coding DNA: TGTGCCAGCAGCTCTATTAGCGGGGGGGCCGCAGATACGCAGTATTTT. Amino acids: CASSSISGGAADTQYF.

The chain is built from TRBV9 and TRBJ2-3, with 7 bases matching TRBD2. The CDR3 sequence is 15 residues long. Germline V gene data show CDR1 as SGDLS and CDR2 as YYNGEE. V shed 3 bases and J 2 bases; nucleotides not matched to a gene: 6. CDR3 amino acids: CASSGGLPDTDTQYF. In DNA form, the CDR3 reads TGTGCCAGCAGCGGGGGACTACCTGACACAGATACGCAGTATTTT.

In DNA form, the CDR3 reads TGTGCCAGCAGCCCCGTTTGGCTAGCGGGGGGGTACGAGCAGTACTTC. Encoded protein: CASSPVWLAGGYEQYF. This sequence joins TRBV11-3 and TRBJ2-7, with 12 positions matching TRBD2. Germline assignment: CDR1 SGHNT and CDR2 YENEEA. This CDR3 has 16 residues. Trimming cost V 5 bases and J 4 bases; bases outside gene matches: 9.

This sequence joins TRBV5-8 and TRBJ2-3, with 13 positions matching TRBD2. CDR1 and CDR2 (germline): SGHTS, YDEGEE. The CDR3 spans 16 residues. V was pared by 4 bases and J by 1 base, with 3 bases of the junction left unmatched. The CDR3 region has the DNA TGTGCCAGCAGCGTCGGGACTAGCGGGGGCACAGATACGCAGTATTTT. Residues: CASSVGTSGGTDTQYF.

J is TRBJ2-2 and V is TRBV19, with TRBD2 as a possible D gene (5 bases). V lost 4 bases to trimming and J lost 6 bases, with 6 bases between them. Germline V CDR1 and CDR2: LNHDA, SQIVND (reference sequence). The CDR3 runs 12 residues. The CDR3 spells CASSRGAGELFF. Here the CDR3 DNA reads TGTGCCAGTAGTAGGGGAGCCGGGGAGCTGTTTTTT. Using reference TRBV19 and TRBJ2-2 for the parts outside the CDR3, the full variable domain is DGGITQSPKYLFRKEGQNVTLSCEQNLNHDAMYWYRQDPGQGLRLIYYSQIVNDFQKGDIAEGYSVSREKKESFPLTVTSAQKNPTAFYLCASSRGAGELFFGEGSRLTVL.

The chain employs TRBV18 and TRBJ1-3, with D unclear. Germline values: CDR1 KGHSH, CDR2 LQKENI. V gave up 1 base and J gave up 8 bases, with 9 bases separating them. The CDR3 runs to 13 residues. Here the CDR3 reads CASSPRSRDTIYF. CDR3 nucleotides: TGTGCCAGCTCACCACGGTCGAGGGACACCATATATTTT.

The chain is built from TRBV5-6 and TRBJ1-1; TRBD1 agrees at 7 bases. The V segment lost 4 bases and the J segment 6 bases; nucleotides outside the gene matches: 12. The CDR3 spans 15 residues. Germline V gene sequence: CDR1 SGHDT, CDR2 YYEEEE. CDR3 protein: CASSGTGAPGPEAFF. For the CDR3, the DNA is TGTGCCAGCAGCGGAACAGGGGCCCCGGGGCCTGAAGCTTTCTTT.

This clone was detected only a few times. This rearrangement joins TRBV7-9 to TRBJ2-1; 12 nucleotides match TRBD2. CDR3 length: 17 amino acids. V shed 0 bases and J 5 bases; nucleotides not matched to a gene: 5. The germline CDR1 and CDR2 sequences are SEHNR and FQNEAQ (reference sequence). This CDR3 reads CASSLAVRLAGDNEQFF. In nucleotides, the CDR3 is TGTGCCAGCAGCTTAGCCGTCAGACTAGCGGGGGACAATGAGCAGTTCTTC.